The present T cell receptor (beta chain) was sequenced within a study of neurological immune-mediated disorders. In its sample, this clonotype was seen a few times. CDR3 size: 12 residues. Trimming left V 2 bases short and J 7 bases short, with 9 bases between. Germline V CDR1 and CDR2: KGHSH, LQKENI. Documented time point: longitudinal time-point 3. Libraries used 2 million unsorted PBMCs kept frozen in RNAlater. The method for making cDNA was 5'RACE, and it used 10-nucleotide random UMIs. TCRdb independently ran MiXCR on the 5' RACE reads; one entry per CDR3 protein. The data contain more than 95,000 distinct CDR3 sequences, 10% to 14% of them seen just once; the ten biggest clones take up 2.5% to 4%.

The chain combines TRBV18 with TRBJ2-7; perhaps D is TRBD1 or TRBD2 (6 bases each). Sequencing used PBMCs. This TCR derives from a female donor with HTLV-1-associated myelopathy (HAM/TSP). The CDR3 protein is CASSPEGGEQYF. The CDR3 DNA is TGTGCCAGCTCACCAGAAGGGGGGGAGCAGTACTTC. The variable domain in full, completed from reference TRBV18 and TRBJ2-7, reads NAGVMQNPRHLVRRRGQEARLRCSPMKGHSHVYWYRQLPEEGLKFMVYLQKENIIDESGMPKERFSAEFPKEGPSILRIQQVVRGDSAAYFCASSPEGGEQYFGPGTRLTVT.